The 8 T cell receptor beta chains reported below all come from one sample, sequenced in a study of beta chain features in type 1 diabetes. Sequenced material consisted of expressed TCRB transcripts (all of the isolated RNA was reverse transcribed). Libraries were prepared by immunoSEQ multiplex PCR; TCRdb keeps only in-frame clonotypes and omits some of them. The data hold a few hundred thousand clones, with around 12% observed a single time. The sequencing input was naive CD4+ T cells from blood. Source of these receptors: a young man in good health.

The chain is built from TRBV9 and TRBJ2-7; D might be TRBD2 (5 bases). With 2 bases removed from V and 3 bases from J, the gap between germline ends came to 12 bases. The CDR3 is 14 residues long. Germline CDR1 and CDR2: SGDLS and YYNGEE. In nucleotides, the CDR3 is TGTGCCAGCAGCGTGGCCGGGGAGAGCTACGAGCAGTACTTC. It is translated as CASSVAGESYEQYF.

This clone was seen only a few times. The rearrangement uses TRBV5-1 and TRBJ2-7; weak D call: TRBD1 (6 bases). This CDR3 contains 14 residues. Germline CDR1 is SGHRS and CDR2 is YFSETQ. V lost 4 bases, J lost 3 bases, and 14 bases lay in between. The CDR3 nucleotides read TGCGCCAGCAGCGGCCAAGGACAGTACTACGAGCAGTACTTC. Protein: CASSGQGQYYEQYF.

This chain links TRBV7-6 with TRBJ2-7; TRBD1 agrees at 8 bases. CDR1 and CDR2 from the germline V gene are SGHVS and FNYEAQ. This CDR3 has 14 amino acids. V shed 3 bases, J shed 2 bases, and the junction held 3 bases outside the gene matches. In DNA, the CDR3 is TGTGCCAGCAGCTTCGACAGGGGACCCTACGAGCAGTACTTC. Amino acid sequence: CASSFDRGPYEQYF.

This chain links TRBV6-1 with TRBJ1-4; TRBD1 aligns across 11 bases. This CDR3 has 14 amino acids. Unmatched junction bases numbered 8, after V lost 7 bases and J lost 10 bases. The germline V gene has CDR1 MNHNS and CDR2 SASEGT. The CDR3 sequence: CASIMDRGQGKLFF. CDR3 coding DNA: TGTGCCAGCATCATGGACAGGGGGCAGGGAAAACTGTTTTTT.

Turning to this clone: The sample contains more than one DNA sequence encoding this CDR3. The chain is built from TRBV30 and TRBJ1-5; D uncertain. This CDR3 region has 12 residues. Trimming cost V 3 bases and J 1 base, with 4 bases left between them. The V gene's germline CDR1 is GTSNPN and CDR2 SVGIG (reference sequence). The CDR3 region has the DNA TGTGCCTGGAGCCAGAGCAATCAGCCCCAGCATTTT. Protein sequence: CAWSQSNQPQHF. Full variable domain (remainder filled in from reference TRBV30 and TRBJ1-5): SQTIHQWPATLVQPVGSPLSLECTVEGTSNPNLYWYRQAAGRGLQLLFYSVGIGQISSEVPQNLSASRPQDRQFILSSKKLLLSDSGFYLCAWSQSNQPQHFGDGTRLSIL.

This clone was seen a few times. The chain couples TRBV5-1 to TRBJ2-6; TRBD2 might be the D (5 bases). Germline assignment: CDR1 SGHRS and CDR2 YFSETQ. This CDR3 spans 15 amino acids. Deletions cut 3 bases from V and 4 bases from J, with 11 bases between. The CDR3 DNA reads as TGCGCCAGCAGCTCTGACTCGGGAGGGGCCAACGTCCTGACTTTC. Amino acids: CASSSDSGGANVLTF.

This clone was seen a handful of times. The chain joins TRBV5-1 to TRBJ2-3; 8 positions match TRBD1. This CDR3 has 15 residues. The ends lost 0 bases at V and 3 bases at J; junction bases unmatched: 3. Looked up from germline, CDR1 is SGHRS and CDR2 is YFSETQ. CDR3: CASSLGRQGTDTQYF. CDR3 in DNA: TGCGCCAGCAGCTTGGGGCGACAGGGGACAGATACGCAGTATTTT.

This clone was picked up a small number of times. J is TRBJ2-7 and V is TRBV27; 13 bases fit TRBD2. In germline, CDR1 is MNHEY, CDR2 SMNVEV (reference sequence). V lost 6 bases to trimming and J lost 6 bases; unmatched junction nucleotides: 8. The CDR3 has 15 residues. The CDR3 here is CASSLWTSGSGEQYF. Here the CDR3 DNA reads TGTGCCAGCAGCCTATGGACTAGCGGGAGCGGCGAGCAGTACTTC.